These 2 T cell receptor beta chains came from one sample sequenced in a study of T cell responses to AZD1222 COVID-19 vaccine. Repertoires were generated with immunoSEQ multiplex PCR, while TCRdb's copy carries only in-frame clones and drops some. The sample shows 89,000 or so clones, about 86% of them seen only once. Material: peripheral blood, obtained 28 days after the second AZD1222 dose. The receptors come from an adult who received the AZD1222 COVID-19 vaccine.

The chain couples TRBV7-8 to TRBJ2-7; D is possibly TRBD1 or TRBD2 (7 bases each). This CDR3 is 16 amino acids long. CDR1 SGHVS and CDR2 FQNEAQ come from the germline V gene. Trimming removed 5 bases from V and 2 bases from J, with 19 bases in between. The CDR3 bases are TGTGCCAGCAGCAGCAGGGGGGCGGGAGAGGCCTACGAGCAGTACTTC. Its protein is CASSSRGAGEAYEQYF.

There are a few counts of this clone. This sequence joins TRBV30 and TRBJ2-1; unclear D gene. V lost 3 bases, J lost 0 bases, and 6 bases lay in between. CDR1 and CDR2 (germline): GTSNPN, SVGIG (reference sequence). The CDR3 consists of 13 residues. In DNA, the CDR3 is TGTGCCTGGAGCCAGTACTCCTACAATGAGCAGTTCTTC. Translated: CAWSQYSYNEQFF.